The 26 T cell receptor beta chains below all came from one sample that was sequenced in a study of PD-1 blockade in classical Hodgkin lymphoma. Measured with immunoSEQ multiplex PCR; TCRdb has only the in-frame clones, and not every one. This sample has approximately 20,000 clones, with approximately 87% found just once. The time point was: cycle 4 day 1 (C4D1), after six to seven weeks of nivolumab. Every patient had relapsed following autologous stem cell transplantation, and cohorts differed in brentuximab vedotin exposure. Thawed PBMCs underwent magnetic negative selection to yield purified CD4+ T cells. The sequenced sample was CD4+ T cells from blood, obtained before the fourth cycle of nivolumab. The receptor source for this set is a human donor with classical Hodgkin lymphoma.

The chain uses TRBV5-4 and TRBJ1-4, with TRBD1 matching 7 bases. J lost 7 bases, V lost 4 bases, and 10 bases had no gene match. CDR1 is SGHNT and CDR2 is YYREEE in the germline V gene (reference sequence). This CDR3 has 15 residues. The CDR3 region has the DNA TGTGCCAGCAGCCCCGACCCGACAGGGTTTGAAAAACTGTTTTTT. Residues: CASSPDPTGFEKLFF.

The chain joins TRBV6-6 to TRBJ2-3; possible D gene TRBD2, 5 bases. With 2 bases removed from V and 0 bases from J, the gap between germline ends came to 9 bases. From germline, CDR1 is MNHNY and CDR2 SVGAGI (reference sequence). This CDR3 has 15 amino acids. This chain's CDR3 is CASSYEGSSTDTQYF. CDR3 DNA sequence: TGTGCCAGCAGTTACGAGGGATCTAGCACAGATACGCAGTATTTT.

The chain combines TRBV9 with TRBJ1-2, with 7 nucleotides matching TRBD1. This CDR3 comprises 15 residues. The V segment lost 4 bases and the J segment 2 bases; nucleotides outside the gene matches: 8. CDR1 and CDR2 (germline): SGDLS, YYNGEE. Here the CDR3 DNA reads TGTGCCAGCAGCCCCCGGGACAGCAGAAACTATGGCTACACCTTC. It is translated as CASSPRDSRNYGYTF.

V gene TRBV2 combines with J gene TRBJ2-7; TRBD1 might be the D (6 bases). V was trimmed by 6 bases and J by 4 bases, leaving 16 bases between them. CDR1 is SNHLY, CDR2 FYNNEI, per germline. The CDR3 has 14 amino acids. CDR3 nucleotide sequence: TGTGCCAGCAGGGGGAACAGGGTGATATACGAGCAGTACTTC. It translates to CASRGNRVIYEQYF.

V is TRBV29-1 and J is TRBJ1-1, with D perhaps matching TRBD1 (6 bases). Germline V gene data show CDR1 as SQVTM and CDR2 as ANQGSEA. The CDR3 sequence is 14 residues long. The V and J ends lost 5 bases and 5 bases respectively, with 18 bases between them. The CDR3 DNA reads TGCAGCGTTACCCCCGGGGGCGCGGTTACTGAAGCTTTCTTT. Translation gives CSVTPGGAVTEAFF.

This sequence joins TRBV19 and TRBJ2-5, with TRBD1 matching over 8 bases. CDR1 LNHDA and CDR2 SQIVND come from the germline V gene (reference sequence). The length of the CDR3 is 16 residues. J was trimmed by 1 base and V by 5 bases; bases with no gene match: 9. The CDR3 loop is CASSPTTGASQETQYF. As DNA, the CDR3 is TGTGCCAGTAGTCCGACGACAGGGGCCTCCCAAGAGACCCAGTACTTC.

J is TRBJ2-1 and V is TRBV7-9, with TRBD2 matching over 9 bases. With V trimmed by 3 bases and J by 8 bases, 14 bases remained unmatched. Germline CDR1 is SEHNR and CDR2 is FQNEAQ (reference sequence). The CDR3 has 17 residues. The CDR3 DNA follows: TGTGCCAGCAGCTTCCCTCGGTTAGGACTAGCGTATGATGAGCAGTTCTTC. Amino acid sequence: CASSFPRLGLAYDEQFF. The variable domain in full, completed from reference TRBV7-9 and TRBJ2-1, reads DTGVSQNPRHKITKRGQNVTFRCDPISEHNRLYWYRQTLGQGPEFLTYFQNEAQLEKSRLLSDRFSAERPKGSFSTLEIQRTEQGDSAMYLCASSFPRLGLAYDEQFFGPGTRLTVL.

This clone was observed once. In DNA, the CDR3 is TGTGCCAGCAGCTGGCGACAGGTTCGAGGCGGGGAGCTGTTTTTT. It yields the protein CASSWRQVRGGELFF. This sequence joins TRBV7-2 and TRBJ2-2, with D possibly being TRBD1 (6 bases). Germline V gives CDR1 SGHTA, CDR2 FQGNSA. The CDR3 has 15 residues. The V and J ends lost 4 bases and 7 bases respectively, with 16 bases between them.

The rearrangement joins TRBV4-1 to TRBJ2-7; the D is unclear. V was cut by 1 base and J by 3 bases, with 10 bases left in between. This CDR3 contains 14 residues. CDR1 MGHRA and CDR2 YSYEKL come from the germline V gene. In nucleotides, the CDR3 is TGCGCCAGCAGCCAAGTTCGGTCGTTCTACGAGCAGTACTTC. Amino acids: CASSQVRSFYEQYF.

The chain has TRBV15 and TRBJ2-5; D unresolved. Germline lookup yields CDR1 LNHNV and CDR2 YYDKDF (reference sequence). CDR3 length: 13 residues. Trimming took off 7 bases at V and 0 bases at J, with 9 bases between the two ends. The CDR3 bases are TGTGCCACCACTCTGAGGTACCAAGAGACCCAGTACTTC. This gives the protein CATTLRYQETQYF.

The chain carries TRBV13 and TRBJ1-3; D may be TRBD1 (6 bases). The germline gives CDR1 PRHDT, CDR2 FYEKMQ (reference sequence). CDR3 length equals 16 residues. Trimming removed 2 bases at V and 1 base at J, with 12 bases between. The CDR3 bases are TGTGCCAGCAGCTTAAGGCAGGGGAGATCTGGAAACACCATATATTTT. Translating it yields CASSLRQGRSGNTIYF.

The chain combines TRBV2 with TRBJ1-5; D is unresolved. The V gene's germline CDR1 is SNHLY and CDR2 FYNNEI. V was clipped by 6 bases and J by 3 bases, with 18 bases between them. The CDR3 has 16 amino acids. CDR3 sequence: CASSGRGGQFNQPQHF. The CDR3 DNA reads as TGTGCCAGCAGCGGTCGAGGCGGGCAGTTCAATCAGCCCCAGCATTTT.

The rearrangement uses TRBV6-5 and TRBJ1-1; unclear D gene. Per the germline V gene, CDR1 is MNHEY and CDR2 is SVGAGI. This CDR3 spans 16 amino acids. V lost 0 bases to trimming and J lost 1 base, with 12 bases between them. The CDR3 here is CASSYSIGVTNTEAFF. CDR3 nucleotides: TGTGCCAGCAGTTACTCGATAGGTGTGACGAACACTGAAGCTTTCTTT.

This clone has a handful of counts. The chain employs TRBV18 and TRBJ1-3; D may be TRBD1 (5 bases). V was clipped by 3 bases and J by 0 bases, with 15 bases between them. Germline loops: CDR1 KGHSH, CDR2 LQKENI. This CDR3 has 17 residues. CDR3 in amino acids: CASSPMTASTSGNTIYF. The CDR3 DNA is TGTGCCAGCTCACCGATGACAGCCTCGACCTCTGGAAACACCATATATTTT. The variable domain in full, with the rest retrieved from reference TRBV18 and TRBJ1-3, is NAGVMQNPRHLVRRRGQEARLRCSPMKGHSHVYWYRQLPEEGLKFMVYLQKENIIDESGMPKERFSAEFPKEGPSILRIQQVVRGDSAAYFCASSPMTASTSGNTIYFGEGSWLTVV.

V is TRBV5-4 and J is TRBJ2-1; D gene unclear. CDR3 size: 13 residues. Germline loops: CDR1 SGHNT, CDR2 YYREEE (reference sequence). Trimming shortened V by 3 bases and J by 4 bases, and 8 bases separated the two germline ends. The CDR3 coding sequence is TGTGCCAGCAGCTCCTCGGGTTACAATGAGCAGTTCTTC. Translation: CASSSSGYNEQFF.

There are a few counts of this clone. The chain is built from TRBV27 and TRBJ1-1; TRBD1 agrees at 7 bases. The CDR3 is made up of 15 amino acids. CDR1 is MNHEY and CDR2 is SMNVEV in the germline V gene (reference sequence). The junction had 9 bases not matched to a gene; V was cut back by 3 bases and J by 5 bases. The CDR3 region has the DNA TGTGCCAGCAGTTTGGACAGGCTCACCGATACTGAAGCTTTCTTT. The encoded protein is CASSLDRLTDTEAFF.

The chain is built from TRBV5-4 and TRBJ2-2, with 7 nucleotides matching TRBD1. V shed 2 bases, J shed 1 base, and the junction held 8 bases outside the gene matches. The CDR3 has 17 residues. In germline, CDR1 is SGHNT, CDR2 YYREEE (reference sequence). CDR3 DNA: TGTGCCAGCAGCTTCCCTTCGGACAGGATGAACACCGGGGAGCTGTTTTTT. It is translated as CASSFPSDRMNTGELFF. Drawing the rest from reference TRBV5-4 and TRBJ2-2, the complete variable domain is ETGVTQSPTHLIKTRGQQVTLRCSSQSGHNTVSWYQQALGQGPQFIFQYYREEENGRGNFPPRFSGLQFPNYSSELNVNALELDDSALYLCASSFPSDRMNTGELFFGEGSRLTVL.

The chain combines TRBV29-1 with TRBJ2-5; 7 bases map to TRBD1. The end of the DNA aligns better with TRBJ2-7, so the J call may be wrong. Germline V gives CDR1 SQVTM, CDR2 ANQGSEA. CDR3 length: 13 residues. Here the CDR3 DNA reads TGCAGCGTTGTGGGCAGGGGGAAATACGAGCAGTACTTC. Amino acid sequence: CSVVGRGKYEQYF.

The chain joins TRBV5-5 to TRBJ1-6, with D unclear. Trimming shortened V by 5 bases and J by 9 bases, and 12 bases separated the two germline ends. CDR1 and CDR2 from the germline V gene are SGHKS and YYEKEE (reference sequence). This CDR3 is built from 13 residues. CDR3 sequence reads: CASRTILGSPLHF. The CDR3, as DNA: TGTGCCAGCAGGACCATCTTAGGTTCACCCCTCCACTTT.

This clone has just one count. The CDR3 region has the DNA TGTGCCAGCAGTTTACAGGCGGACTATGGCTACACCTTC. It yields the protein CASSLQADYGYTF. The chain combines TRBV6-1 with TRBJ1-2; possible D gene TRBD1, 5 bases. Trimming removed 5 bases from V and 3 bases from J, with 10 bases in between. There are 13 residues in the CDR3. Germline lookup yields CDR1 MNHNS and CDR2 SASEGT.

The V and J genes are TRBV28 and TRBJ2-1; 10 bases agree with TRBD2. The CDR3 loop spans 15 amino acids. Germline V gene data show CDR1 as MDHEN and CDR2 as SYDVKM. Unmatched junction bases numbered 2, after V lost 4 bases and J lost 2 bases. The CDR3 DNA follows: TGTGCCAGCAGTTCAGCGGGAGGGCCCTACAATGAGCAGTTCTTC. Its protein product is CASSSAGGPYNEQFF.

The rearrangement uses TRBV14 and TRBJ2-3, with D unclear. The germline V gene has CDR1 SGHDN and CDR2 FVKESK. The V end was cut by 0 bases, the J end by 3 bases, with 4 bases between. The CDR3 runs to 13 residues. CDR3 region: CASSQEGTDTQYF. For the CDR3, the DNA is TGTGCCAGCAGCCAAGAGGGAACAGATACGCAGTATTTT.

The chain couples TRBV6-1 to TRBJ2-3; 13 bases are a match to TRBD2. The CDR3 extends over 15 amino acids. With 8 bases clipped from V and 4 bases from J, the junction kept 6 bases outside the gene matches. In germline, CDR1 is MNHNS, CDR2 SASEGT. CDR3 DNA: TGTGCCAGCGGGGGACTAGCGGGAAAGGCAGATACGCAGTATTTT. Protein sequence: CASGGLAGKADTQYF.

The chain combines TRBV11-2 with TRBJ2-7, with D unresolved. Trimming left V 1 base short and J 6 bases short, with 7 bases between. Germline CDR1 reads SGHAT; CDR2 reads FQNNGV. The CDR3 has 12 amino acids. This CDR3 reads CASSLVVGEQYF. The CDR3 DNA follows: TGTGCCAGCAGCTTAGTTGTGGGCGAGCAGTACTTC.

This chain connects TRBV10-3 to TRBJ2-7, with 12 bases identical to TRBD2. Germline V CDR1 and CDR2: ENHRY, SYGVKD. The CDR3 totals 15 residues. Trimming removed 4 bases from V and 0 bases from J; junction bases left unmatched: 1. The CDR3 loop reads CAISGLAGDSYEQYF. CDR3 nucleotide sequence: TGTGCCATCAGTGGACTAGCGGGAGACTCCTACGAGCAGTACTTC.

CDR3 loop: CASSEVLGNLAEAFF. In nucleotides, the CDR3 is TGTGCCAGCAGTGAAGTTTTAGGAAATTTGGCTGAAGCTTTCTTT. This rearrangement joins TRBV6-1 to TRBJ1-1; no firm D call. Trimming took 1 base from V and 6 from J, leaving 15 bases between them. CDR3 length: 15 residues. From germline, CDR1 is MNHNS and CDR2 SASEGT.